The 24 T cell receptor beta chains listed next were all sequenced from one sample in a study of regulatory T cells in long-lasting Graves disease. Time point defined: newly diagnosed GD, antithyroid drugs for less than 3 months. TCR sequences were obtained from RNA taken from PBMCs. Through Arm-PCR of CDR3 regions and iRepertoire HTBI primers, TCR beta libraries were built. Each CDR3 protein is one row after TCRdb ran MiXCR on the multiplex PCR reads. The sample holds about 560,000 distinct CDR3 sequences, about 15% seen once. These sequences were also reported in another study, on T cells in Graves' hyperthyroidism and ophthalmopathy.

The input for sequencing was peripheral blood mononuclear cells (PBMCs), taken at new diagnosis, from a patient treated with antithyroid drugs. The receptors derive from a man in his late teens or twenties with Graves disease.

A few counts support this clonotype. The CDR3 region is CASSERKSGGELFF. DNA for the CDR3: TGTGCCAGCAGTGAACGGAAAAGTGGTGGGGAGCTGTTTTTT. V is TRBV2 and J is TRBJ2-2; D remains ambiguous. Between the trimmed V and J ends, which lost 2 bases and 8 bases, there was a span of 12 bases. Germline CDR1 and CDR2: SNHLY and FYNNEI. CDR3 length: 14 amino acids.

In nucleotides, the CDR3 is TGTGCCAGCGGTATGCGAGGCCTCTCTGGAAACACCATATATTTT. Its protein is CASGMRGLSGNTIYF. This chain links TRBV28 with TRBJ1-3; D is ambiguous. Germline V gives CDR1 MDHEN, CDR2 SYDVKM. The CDR3 runs to 15 residues. Trimming removed 8 bases at V and 0 bases at J, with 14 bases between.

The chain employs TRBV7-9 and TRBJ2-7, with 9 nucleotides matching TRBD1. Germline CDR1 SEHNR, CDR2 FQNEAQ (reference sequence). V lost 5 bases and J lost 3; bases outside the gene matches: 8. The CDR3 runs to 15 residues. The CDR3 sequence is CASSTVGTGSYEQYF. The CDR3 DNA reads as TGTGCCAGCAGCACGGTCGGGACAGGGAGCTACGAGCAGTACTTC.

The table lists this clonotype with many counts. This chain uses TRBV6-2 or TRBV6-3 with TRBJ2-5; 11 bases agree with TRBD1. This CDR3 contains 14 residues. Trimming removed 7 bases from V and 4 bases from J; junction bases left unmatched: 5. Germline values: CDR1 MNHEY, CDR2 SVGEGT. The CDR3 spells CASTRTGGGETQYF. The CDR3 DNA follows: TGTGCCAGCACCAGGACAGGGGGCGGAGAGACCCAGTACTTC.

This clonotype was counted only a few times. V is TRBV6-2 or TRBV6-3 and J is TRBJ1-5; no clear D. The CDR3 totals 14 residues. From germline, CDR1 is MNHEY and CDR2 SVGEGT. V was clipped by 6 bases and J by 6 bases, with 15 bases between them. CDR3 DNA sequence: TGTGCCAGCAGGGGAATTATACTTGGTCAGCCCCAGCATTTT. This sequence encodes CASRGIILGQPQHF.

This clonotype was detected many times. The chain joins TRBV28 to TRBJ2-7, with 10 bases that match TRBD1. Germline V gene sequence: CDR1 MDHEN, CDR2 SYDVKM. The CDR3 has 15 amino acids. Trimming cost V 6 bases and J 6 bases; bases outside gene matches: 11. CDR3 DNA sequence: TGTGCCAGCAGCTCAAGGGACAGGGGTGGTGGCGAGCAGTACTTC. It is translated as CASSSRDRGGGEQYF.

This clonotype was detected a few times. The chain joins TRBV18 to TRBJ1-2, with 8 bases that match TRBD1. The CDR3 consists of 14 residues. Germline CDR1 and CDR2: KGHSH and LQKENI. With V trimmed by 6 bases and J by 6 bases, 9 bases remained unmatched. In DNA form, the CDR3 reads TGTGCCAGCTCCGTAATTGGACAGGGCGATGGCTACACCTTC. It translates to CASSVIGQGDGYTF.

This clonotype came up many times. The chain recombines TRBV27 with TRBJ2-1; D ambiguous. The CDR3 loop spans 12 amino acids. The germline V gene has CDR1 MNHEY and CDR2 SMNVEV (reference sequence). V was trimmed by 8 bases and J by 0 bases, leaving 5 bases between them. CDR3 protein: CASGNSYNEQFF. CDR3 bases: TGTGCCAGCGGGAACTCCTACAATGAGCAGTTCTTC.

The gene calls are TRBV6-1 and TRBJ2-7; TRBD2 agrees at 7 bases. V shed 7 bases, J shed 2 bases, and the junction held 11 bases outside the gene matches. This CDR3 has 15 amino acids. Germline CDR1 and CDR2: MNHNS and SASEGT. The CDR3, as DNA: TGTGCCAGCACCCACGGGGCTAGCGGCGCCTACGAGCAGTACTTC. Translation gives CASTHGASGAYEQYF.

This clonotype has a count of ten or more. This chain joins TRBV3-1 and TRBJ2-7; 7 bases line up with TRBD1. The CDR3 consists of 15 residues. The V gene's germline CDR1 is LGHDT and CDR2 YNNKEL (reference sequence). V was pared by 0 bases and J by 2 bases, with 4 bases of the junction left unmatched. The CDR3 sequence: CASSQDRQGAYEQYF. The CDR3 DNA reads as TGTGCCAGCAGCCAAGATCGGCAGGGGGCCTACGAGCAGTACTTC.

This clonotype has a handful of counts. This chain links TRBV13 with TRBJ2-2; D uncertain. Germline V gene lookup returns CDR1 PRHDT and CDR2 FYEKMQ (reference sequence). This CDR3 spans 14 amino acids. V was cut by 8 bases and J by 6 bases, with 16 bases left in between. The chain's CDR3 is CASARRRVAGELFF. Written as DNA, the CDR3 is TGTGCCAGCGCACGGCGGAGAGTGGCCGGGGAGCTGTTTTTT.

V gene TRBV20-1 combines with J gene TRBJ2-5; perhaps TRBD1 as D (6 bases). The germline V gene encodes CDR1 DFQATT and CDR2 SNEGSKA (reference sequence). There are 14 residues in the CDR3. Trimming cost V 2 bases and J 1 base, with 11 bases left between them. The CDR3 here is CSARTWTVQETQYF. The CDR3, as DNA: TGCAGTGCTAGAACCTGGACAGTCCAAGAGACCCAGTACTTC.

The chain's CDR3 is CARQRNRGSLPSYEQYF. The CDR3, as DNA: TGTGCCAGACAAAGGAACCGGGGGTCCTTACCCTCCTACGAGCAGTACTTC. The J gene is TRBJ2-7, the V gene TRBV6-1; possibly TRBD2 for D (6 bases). The CDR3 extends over 17 amino acids. The germline gives CDR1 MNHNS, CDR2 SASEGT. V gave up 9 bases and J gave up 0 bases, with 24 bases separating them.

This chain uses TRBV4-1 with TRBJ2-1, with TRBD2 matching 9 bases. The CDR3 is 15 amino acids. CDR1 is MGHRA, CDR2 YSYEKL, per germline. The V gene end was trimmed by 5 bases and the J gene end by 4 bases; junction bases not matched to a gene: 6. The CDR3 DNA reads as TGCGCCAGCAGCAACGTAGCGGGGGATTACAATGAGCAGTTCTTC. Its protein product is CASSNVAGDYNEQFF.

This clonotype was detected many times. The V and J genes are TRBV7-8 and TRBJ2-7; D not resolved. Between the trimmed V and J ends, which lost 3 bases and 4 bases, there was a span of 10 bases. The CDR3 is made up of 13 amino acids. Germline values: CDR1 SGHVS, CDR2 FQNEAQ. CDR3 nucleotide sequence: TGTGCCAGCAGCTTTCACGACGGATACGAGCAGTACTTC. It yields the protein CASSFHDGYEQYF.

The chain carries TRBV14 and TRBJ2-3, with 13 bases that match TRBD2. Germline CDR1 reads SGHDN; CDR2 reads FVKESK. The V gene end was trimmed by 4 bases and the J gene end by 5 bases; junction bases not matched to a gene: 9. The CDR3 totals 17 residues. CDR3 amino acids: CASSPLGTSGIGDTQYF. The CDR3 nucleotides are TGTGCCAGCAGCCCGCTGGGGACTAGCGGGATTGGAGATACGCAGTATTTT.

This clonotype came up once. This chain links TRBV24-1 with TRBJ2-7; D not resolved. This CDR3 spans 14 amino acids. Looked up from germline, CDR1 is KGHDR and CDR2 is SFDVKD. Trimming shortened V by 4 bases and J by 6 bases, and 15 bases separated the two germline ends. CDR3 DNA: TGTGCCACCAGTGACCCTGACGCCTCGGGCGAGCAGTACTTC. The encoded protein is CATSDPDASGEQYF.

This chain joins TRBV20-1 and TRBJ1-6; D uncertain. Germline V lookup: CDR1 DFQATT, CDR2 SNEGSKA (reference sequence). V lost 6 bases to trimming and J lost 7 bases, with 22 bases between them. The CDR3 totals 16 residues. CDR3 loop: CSAPSGGGTQNSPLHF. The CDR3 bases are TGCAGTGCACCTTCGGGAGGCGGAACACAGAATTCACCCCTCCACTTT.

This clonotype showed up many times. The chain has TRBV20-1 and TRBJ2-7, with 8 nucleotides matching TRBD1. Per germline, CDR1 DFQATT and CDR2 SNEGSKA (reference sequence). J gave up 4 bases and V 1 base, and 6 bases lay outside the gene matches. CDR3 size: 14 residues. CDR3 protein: CSARAVRGQYEQYF. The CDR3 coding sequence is TGCAGTGCTAGAGCAGTCAGGGGGCAGTACGAGCAGTACTTC.

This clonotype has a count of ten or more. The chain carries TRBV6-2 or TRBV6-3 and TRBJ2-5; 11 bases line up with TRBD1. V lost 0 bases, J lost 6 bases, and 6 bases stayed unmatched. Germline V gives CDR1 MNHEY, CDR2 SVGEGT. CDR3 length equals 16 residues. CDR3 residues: CASSYSDRGLRKTQYF. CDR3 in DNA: TGTGCCAGCAGTTACTCGGACAGGGGGCTTAGAAAGACCCAGTACTTC.

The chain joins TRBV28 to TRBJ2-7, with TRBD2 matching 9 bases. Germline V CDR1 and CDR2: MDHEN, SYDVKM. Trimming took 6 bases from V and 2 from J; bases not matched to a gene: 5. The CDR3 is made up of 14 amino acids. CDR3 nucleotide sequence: TGTGCCAGCAGCGTAGCGGGAGCGGCCTACGAGCAGTACTTC. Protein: CASSVAGAAYEQYF.

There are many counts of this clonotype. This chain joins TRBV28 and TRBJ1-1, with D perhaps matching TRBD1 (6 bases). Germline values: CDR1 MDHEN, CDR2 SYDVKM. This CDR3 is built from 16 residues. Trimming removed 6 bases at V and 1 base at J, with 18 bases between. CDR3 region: CASSTSRGAGNTEAFF. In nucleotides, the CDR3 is TGTGCCAGCAGCACATCCCGGGGGGCAGGGAACACTGAAGCTTTCTTT.

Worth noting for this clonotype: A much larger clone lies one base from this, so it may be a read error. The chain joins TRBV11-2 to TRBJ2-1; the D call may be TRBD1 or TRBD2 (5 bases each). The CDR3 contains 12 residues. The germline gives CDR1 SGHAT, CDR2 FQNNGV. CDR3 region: CASSLDMGDQLF. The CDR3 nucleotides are TGTGCCAGCAGCTTAGATATGGGGGACCAGCTCTTC.

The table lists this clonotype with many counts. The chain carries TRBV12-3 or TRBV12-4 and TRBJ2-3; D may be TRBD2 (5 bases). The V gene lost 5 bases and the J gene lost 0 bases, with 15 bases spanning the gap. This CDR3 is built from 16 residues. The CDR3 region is CASSPAAVTSTDTQYF. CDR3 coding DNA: TGTGCCAGCAGTCCCGCAGCGGTTACTAGCACAGATACGCAGTATTTT.